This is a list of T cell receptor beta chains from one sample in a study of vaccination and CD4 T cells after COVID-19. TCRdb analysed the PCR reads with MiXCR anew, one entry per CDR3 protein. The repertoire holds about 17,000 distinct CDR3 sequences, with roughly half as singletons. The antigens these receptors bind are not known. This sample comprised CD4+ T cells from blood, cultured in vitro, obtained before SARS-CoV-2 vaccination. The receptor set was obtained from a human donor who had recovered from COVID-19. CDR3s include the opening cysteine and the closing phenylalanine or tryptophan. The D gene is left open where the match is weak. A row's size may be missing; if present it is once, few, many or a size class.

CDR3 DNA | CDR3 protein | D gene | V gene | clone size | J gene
TGCAGTGCTAGGGAATCTGGGGCCAACGTCCTGACTTTC | CSARESGANVLTF | . | TRBV20-1 | . | TRBJ2-6
TGTGCCAGCAGTATCGAAGCGGGGCCCCGGGGGCCCCAGCATTTT | CASSIEAGPRGPQHF | . | TRBV28 | few | TRBJ1-5
TGTGCCAGCAGCGAAGACGACAGGGGCGGATATAATTCACCCCTCCACTTT | CASSEDDRGGYNSPLHF | TRBD1 | TRBV9 | . | TRBJ1-6
TGCAGTGCTAGAGATTTTGGGCTAGATTCACCCCTCCACTTT | CSARDFGLDSPLHF | . | TRBV20-1 | few | TRBJ1-6
TGTGCCAGCAGCTTCAGTCTGGACACCTTTGACGATACGCAGTATTTT | CASSFSLDTFDDTQYF | . | TRBV11-3 | . | TRBJ2-3
TGTGCCAGTAGTTCGCTAGCGGGGTCGGCCAAAAACATTCAGTACTTC | CASSSLAGSAKNIQYF | TRBD2 | TRBV19 | . | TRBJ2-4
TGTGCCAGCAGATCGACAGGGAACACCGGGGAGCTGTTTTTT | CASRSTGNTGELFF | . | TRBV6-1 | . | TRBJ2-2
TGTGCCAGCAAAGTCGGCAGAGCTCAAGAGACCCAGTACTTC | CASKVGRAQETQYF | . | TRBV2 | . | TRBJ2-5
TGTGCCAGCAGTGAAACACGGGGGGCAGGTTCACCCCTCCACTTT | CASSETRGAGSPLHF | . | TRBV6-1 | . | TRBJ1-6
TGTGCCAGCAGCAGGACAACAGGGGGCACTGAAGCTTTCTTT | CASSRTTGGTEAFF | TRBD1 | TRBV11-3 | . | TRBJ1-1
TGTGCCAGCATAGGGCAGCGTAACACCGGGGAGCTGTTTTTT | CASIGQRNTGELFF | . | TRBV6-4 | few | TRBJ2-2
TGCAGTGCGACTAGCGGGAGGGCCTTCGAGACCCAGTACTTC | CSATSGRAFETQYF | TRBD2 | TRBV20-1 | . | TRBJ2-5
TGTGCCAGCGGCGTCGGAAACACCATATATTTT | CASGVGNTIYF | . | TRBV6-1 | . | TRBJ1-3
TGTGCCAGCAGTTTTGGGGCGAGGGGACAGGGGACTAACACTGAAGCTTTCTTT | CASSFGARGQGTNTEAFF | TRBD1 | TRBV27 | . | TRBJ1-1
TGTGCCAGTTACGCAACCGGGACAGGGGGAAGTGAAGCTTTCTTT | CASYATGTGGSEAFF | TRBD1 | TRBV7-9 | . | TRBJ1-1
TGCGCCAGCAGTGAGGTCGGGGGGTACGGTGGCTACACCTTC | CASSEVGGYGGYTF | . | TRBV10-2 | few | TRBJ1-2
TGTGCCAGCAGGAGAACGGACGACGGCACTGAAGCTTTCTTT | CASRRTDDGTEAFF | . | TRBV6-1 | . | TRBJ1-1
TGTGCCAGCAGCTTAGGATCAGACACTGAAGCTTTCTTT | CASSLGSDTEAFF | . | TRBV7-8 | few | TRBJ1-1
TGCGCCATCCACGGACAGCGTGGCTACACCTTC | CAIHGQRGYTF | . | TRBV10-1 | . | TRBJ1-2
TGTGCCAGCAGCTTGGCAGGGGGAGGTCAGCCCCAGCATTTT | CASSLAGGGQPQHF | TRBD1 | TRBV7-8 | few | TRBJ1-5
TGTGCCTGGAGTATCGCAAGGGAGACCCAGTACTTC | CAWSIARETQYF | . | TRBV30 | few | TRBJ2-5
TGTGCCAGTAGTATTTCCAGAAATAGCAATCAGCCCCAGCATTTT | CASSISRNSNQPQHF | . | TRBV19 | few | TRBJ1-5
TGTGCCAGCAGCCAGCCTGGGGTCGGCACTGAAGCTTTCTTT | CASSQPGVGTEAFF | . | TRBV7-2 | few | TRBJ1-1
TGTGCCAGCAGCTCGATCTGGACAGGGGGTGAAAACATTCAGTACTTC | CASSSIWTGGENIQYF | TRBD1 | TRBV7-2 | . | TRBJ2-4
TGCAGTGCTAGGACCCACCGGGGCAGGGAAGACAGGGGCTACACCTTC | CSARTHRGREDRGYTF | . | TRBV20-1 | few | TRBJ1-2
TGTGCCAGCAGTGCCTTAACCGACGGCGGGGCGGCAGATACGCAGTATTTT | CASSALTDGGAADTQYF | . | TRBV6-1 | . | TRBJ2-3
TGCAGTGCTAGTCCTGGACAGGGGAAAGGCACTGAAGCTTTCTTT | CSASPGQGKGTEAFF | TRBD1 | TRBV20-1 | . | TRBJ1-1
TGTGCCAGCAGCCAGAGGCAGGAAACCTCTGGCTACACCTTC | CASSQRQETSGYTF | . | TRBV11-3 | . | TRBJ1-2
TGTGCCACCAGTGACCCAACGAGGACTAGCGGGGGTTTCACAGATACGCAGTATTTT | CATSDPTRTSGGFTDTQYF | TRBD2 | TRBV24-1 | . | TRBJ2-3
TGTGCCAGCAGGGGGGGGAATCAGCCCCAGCATTTT | CASRGGNQPQHF | . | TRBV28 | . | TRBJ1-5
TGTGCCAGCAGTTACGGACAGGGGGTTGAATTCACCTTC | CASSYGQGVEFTF | TRBD1 | TRBV6-2/TRBV6-3 | . | TRBJ1-2
TGTGCCACCTCCGAGGGAGGATACAATGAGCAGTTCTTC | CATSEGGYNEQFF | . | TRBV24-1 | few | TRBJ2-1
TGTGCCAGCAGCCCCGACAGGGATCGGGAGACCCAGTACTTC | CASSPDRDRETQYF | TRBD1 | TRBV7-7 | . | TRBJ2-5
TGTGCCAGCAGCCACGGGACAGGTTACAATGAGCAGTTCTTC | CASSHGTGYNEQFF | TRBD1 | TRBV7-3 | . | TRBJ2-1
TGTGCCAGCAGCTTGCAGGCTTCACCCCTCCACTTT | CASSLQASPLHF | . | TRBV5-6 | . | TRBJ1-6
TGTGCCAGCAGCCGGGACAGGGGGCTTACTGAAGCTTTCTTT | CASSRDRGLTEAFF | TRBD1 | TRBV6-1 | few | TRBJ1-1
TGTGCCGTTCAGGGTGGGGGCTACCAGCCCCAGCATTTT | CAVQGGGYQPQHF | . | TRBV6-2/TRBV6-3 | few | TRBJ1-5
TGCAGTGCTAAGCGGGGAGCGTCCTACGAGCAGTACTTC | CSAKRGASYEQYF | TRBD2 | TRBV20-1 | . | TRBJ2-7
TGCAGTGCTAGAGGGACAGCGATGGGCATGACTTTCTTT | CSARGTAMGMTFF | . | TRBV20-1 | . | TRBJ1-1
TGTGCCAGTACCGCAGGGACTAGCGGGGTCACCTACGAGCAGTACTTC | CASTAGTSGVTYEQYF | TRBD2 | TRBV5-3 | . | TRBJ2-7
TGCAGTGCGACGCCGGGACAGGGATTAGCCAAAAACATTCAGTACTTC | CSATPGQGLAKNIQYF | TRBD1 | TRBV20-1 | . | TRBJ2-4